This TCR beta chain is drawn from a study of blood T cell repertoires in COVID-19. About the research overall: Material from acute and convalescent COVID-19 was sourced from the United States, Italy and Spain. Nucleic acid was either cDNA or gDNA, and it came from T cells, B-cell-depleted T cells, or PBMCs.

Trimming removed 1 base from V and 6 bases from J, with 13 bases in between. The germline V gene has CDR1 SGHTA and CDR2 FQGNSA. This CDR3 contains 15 residues. Per the original data handling: Reference gene primer amplification gave estimated nucleated cell counts. Using immunoSEQ multiplex PCR, the repertoire was profiled, and TCRdb retains in-frame clones only, with some absent. V and J calls and clone size are as listed in that table; D and trimming were resolved from the DNA. The data contain a few hundred thousand clones, roughly 82% of them singletons. The J gene is TRBJ1-5, the V gene TRBV7-2; tentative D call: TRBD1 (5 bases). The sequencing sample was made of peripheral blood. This clonotype was sampled from an elderly man with acute or convalescent COVID-19. CDR3 coding DNA: TGTGCCAGCAGCTTAGTCGGGCAGGGCACTCAGCCCCAGCATTTT. It is translated as CASSLVGQGTQPQHF.